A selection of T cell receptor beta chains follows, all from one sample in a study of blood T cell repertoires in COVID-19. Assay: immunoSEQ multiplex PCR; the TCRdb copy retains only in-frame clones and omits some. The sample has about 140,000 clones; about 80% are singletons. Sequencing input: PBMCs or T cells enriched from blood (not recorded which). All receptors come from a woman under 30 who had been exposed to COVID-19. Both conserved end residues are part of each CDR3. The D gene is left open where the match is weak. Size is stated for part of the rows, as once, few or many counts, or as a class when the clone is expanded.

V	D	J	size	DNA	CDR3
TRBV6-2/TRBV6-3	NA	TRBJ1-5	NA	TGTGCCAGCAGCCTACAAGGGGCGACCAATCAGCCCCAGCATTTT	CASSLQGATNQPQHF
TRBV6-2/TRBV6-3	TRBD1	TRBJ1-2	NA	TGTGCCAGCAGCCCTACCCGGACAGGGAGCTATGGCTACACCTTC	CASSPTRTGSYGYTF
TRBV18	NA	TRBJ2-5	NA	TGTGCCAGCTCACCTCGGGGGTCCGAGACCCAGTACTTC	CASSPRGSETQYF
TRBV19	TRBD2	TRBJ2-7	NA	TGTGCCAGTAGTATGGTGGCGAGCGGGAGGTACGAGCAGTACTTC	CASSMVASGRYEQYF
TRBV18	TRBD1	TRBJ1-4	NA	TGTGCCAGCTCGGTGGGACAGCCCTCAACTAATGAAAAACTGTTTTTT	CASSVGQPSTNEKLFF
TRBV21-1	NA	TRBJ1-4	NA	TGTGCCAGCGCGGGGTCTACTAATGAAAAACTGTTTTTT	CASAGSTNEKLFF
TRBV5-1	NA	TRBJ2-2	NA	TGCGCCAGCAGCTCCATAGCGGTTAACACCGGGGAGCTGTTTTTT	CASSSIAVNTGELFF
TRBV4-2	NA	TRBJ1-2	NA	TGTGCCAGCAGCCAAGATCCCACCAACGGACAGATCTATGGCTACACCTTC	CASSQDPTNGQIYGYTF
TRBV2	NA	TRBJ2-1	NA	TGTGCCAGCATCAGGTATCCTGAGCAGTTCTTC	CASIRYPEQFF
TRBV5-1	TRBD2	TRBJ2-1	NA	TGCGCCAGCAGCCCAGGCGGGACTAGTTACAATGAGCAGTTCTTC	CASSPGGTSYNEQFF
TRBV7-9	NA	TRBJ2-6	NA	TGTGCCAGCAGCTCCCGACAGAGCCTCTGGGCCAACGTCCTGACTTTC	CASSSRQSLWANVLTF
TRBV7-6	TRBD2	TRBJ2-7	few	TGTGCCAGCAGCCTAGCGGCTAGCGGGTACGAGCAGTACTTC	CASSLAASGYEQYF
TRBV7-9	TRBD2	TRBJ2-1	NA	TGTGCCAGCAGCTCAGACCTAAGAGCGGGGGTGTTCTTC	CASSSDLRAGVFF
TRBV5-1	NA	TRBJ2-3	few	TGCGCCAGCAGTTTCCCCGGGGAGGATACGCAGTATTTT	CASSFPGEDTQYF
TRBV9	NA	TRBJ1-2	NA	TGTGCCAGCAGCGGGGGACATCCTGAGGGCTATGGCTACACCTTC	CASSGGHPEGYGYTF
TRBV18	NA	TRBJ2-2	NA	TGTGCCAGCTCACCACGGCAGGTGGAAAGCGGGGAGCTGTTTTTT	CASSPRQVESGELFF
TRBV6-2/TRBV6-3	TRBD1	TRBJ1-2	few	TGTGCCAGCAGTTACTTAGGACAGGAAGCTAACTATGGCTACACCTTC	CASSYLGQEANYGYTF
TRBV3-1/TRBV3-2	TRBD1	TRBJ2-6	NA	TGTGCCAGCAGCCAAGGGACAGGGCACTCTGGGGCCAACGTCCTGACTTTC	CASSQGTGHSGANVLTF
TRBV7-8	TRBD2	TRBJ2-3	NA	TGTGCCAGCAGTCGCGGGAGGGCGACAGATACGCAGTATTTT	CASSRGRATDTQYF
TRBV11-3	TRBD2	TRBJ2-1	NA	TGTGCCAGCAGCCACAGGACTAGCGGGAACCACAATGAGCAGTTCTTC	CASSHRTSGNHNEQFF
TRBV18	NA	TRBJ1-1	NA	TGTGCCAGCTCACCACTTCAGGGCGAAGCTTTCTTT	CASSPLQGEAFF
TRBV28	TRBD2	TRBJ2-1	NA	TGTGCCAGCACCGCTGGGTGGCGGGAGGGCCGGTCCTACAATGAGCAGTTCTTC	CASTAGWREGRSYNEQFF
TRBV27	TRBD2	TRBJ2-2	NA	TGTGCCAGCAGTCCGGTCGGACTAGCGGCTAACACCGGGGAGCTGTTTTTT	CASSPVGLAANTGELFF
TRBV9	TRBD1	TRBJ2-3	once	TGTGCCAGCAGCCCACGGCCAGGGGGCGGTTACCCGATCAGCACAGATACGCAGTATTTT	CASSPRPGGGYPISTDTQYF
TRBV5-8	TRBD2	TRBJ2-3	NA	TGTGCCAGCAGCTTAGGACTAGCGGGGACCACAGATACGCAGTATTTT	CASSLGLAGTTDTQYF
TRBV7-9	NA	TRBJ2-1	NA	TGTGCCAGGGGGTCGGGAGAGACCAATGAGCAGTTCTTC	CARGSGETNEQFF
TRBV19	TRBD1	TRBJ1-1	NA	TGTGCCAGTAGGAACCCACAGGGGATGGGAACTGAAGCTTTCTTT	CASRNPQGMGTEAFF
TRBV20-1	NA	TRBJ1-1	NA	TGCAGAGGAGGGGCGGGCACTGAAGCTTTCTTT	CRGGAGTEAFF
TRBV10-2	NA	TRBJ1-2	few	TGCGCCAGCAGTGGGACGGGGAACTATGGCTACACCTTC	CASSGTGNYGYTF
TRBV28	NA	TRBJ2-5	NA	TGTGCCACCGTTGGGATAGCGGCTTTGGGGGAGACCCAGTACTTC	CATVGIAALGETQYF
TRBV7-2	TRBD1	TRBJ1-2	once	TGTGCCAGCAGCTTATGGTCGGACAGGGCTGGGGGCTACACCTTC	CASSLWSDRAGGYTF
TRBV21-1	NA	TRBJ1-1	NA	TGTGCCAGCAGCACATGGACAGGCGACGACACTGAAGCTTTCTTT	CASSTWTGDDTEAFF
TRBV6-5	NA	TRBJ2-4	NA	TGTGCCAGCAGTTCCTCGTTGAGGGGGTACGGCATTCAGTACTTC	CASSSSLRGYGIQYF
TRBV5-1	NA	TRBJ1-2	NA	TGCGCCAGCAGCTTGGCAGGGGTCCGAGTCTATGGCTACACCTTC	CASSLAGVRVYGYTF
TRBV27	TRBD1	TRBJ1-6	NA	TGTGCCAGCAGGCGGACAGGAGGGATGAATTCACCCCTCCACTTT	CASRRTGGMNSPLHF
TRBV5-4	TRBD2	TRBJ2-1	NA	TGTGCCAGCAGCTGGAGGAGCGGGAGAGGGGATGAGCAGTTCTTC	CASSWRSGRGDEQFF
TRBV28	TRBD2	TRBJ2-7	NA	TGTGCCAGCAGTAAAGACCAACTAGCGGAAGAGCAGTACTTC	CASSKDQLAEEQYF
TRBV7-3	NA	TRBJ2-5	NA	TGTGCCAGCAGCCAAGGGGCCCAAGAGACCCAGTACTTC	CASSQGAQETQYF
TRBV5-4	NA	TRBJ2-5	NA	TGTGCCAGCAGCTTGACCCGGGATCAAGAGACCCAGTACTTC	CASSLTRDQETQYF
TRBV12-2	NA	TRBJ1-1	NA	TGTGCAAGTCGCCCCGTGGGGACAGCGCGACGAGACACTGAAGCTTTCTTT	CASRPVGTARRDTEAFF
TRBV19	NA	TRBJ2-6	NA	TGTGCCAGTAGTAGCGGCAGTGGGGCCAACGTCCTGACTTTC	CASSSGSGANVLTF
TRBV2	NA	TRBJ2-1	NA	TGTGCCAGCAGGGGCCGGGGGAGAGGTGAGCAGTTCTTC	CASRGRGRGEQFF
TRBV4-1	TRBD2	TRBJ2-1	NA	TGCGCCAGCAGCCAAGATATGACGGGAGGTTACAATGAGCAGTTCTTC	CASSQDMTGGYNEQFF
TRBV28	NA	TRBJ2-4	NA	TGTGCCAGCAGTTTACCCCCTAGCGGCGGGGGACAGGACATTCAGTACTTC	CASSLPPSGGGQDIQYF